This TCR beta chain was captured by sequencing in a study of shared clonotypes between healthy human individuals (dated by TCRdb to the early 2020s). Regarding the research as a whole: Three men and a couple of women, aged 18 to 49 years, made up the cohort. Each donor's leukapheresis produced roughly between roughly 0.85 and 10 billion PBMCs. To estimate repertoire size and how much clonotype sharing occurs between individuals, the study deeply sequenced the blood TCR repertoires of five healthy adults. For each donor, CD4 naive and CD4 memory were each given three plates, CD8 naive was given two plates, and CD8 memory was given one plate. Libraries were prepared and TCR repertoires were sequenced by different laboratories using diverse techniques, in order to increase sequencing depth and limit assay-specific biases.

Broad study findings and their caveats: Rarefaction of sorted-subset datasets indicated incomplete sequencing despite the large sequencing depth. Compared with non-shared clonotypes, the clonotypes found in all four sorted-subset donors had higher generation probabilities. Sampling was restricted to blood, and TCR repertoires in tissues likely differ from the TCR repertoires found in blood. Because the study included only a small number of donors, the genetic and exposure-history diversity represented was limited. Pairwise subsampling led to the expectation that sequencing depth would affect the degree of clonotype sharing among donors. Naive subsets generally had larger estimated clonotype richness than memory subsets. When four donors were compared, the shared fraction of clonotypes was about 5.5% for naive CD4, 3.5% for naive CD8, 2.3% for memory CD4, and less than 0.5% for memory CD8.

Notes on this clone: This receptor's antigen is unknown. No quality values exist for individual bases; no much larger clone is one base distant. The identical CDR3 is also encoded by other nucleotide sequences in the sample.

Healthy HIV-negative adults with no recently reported acute infections or vaccinations were included as donors. All donors were Caucasian adults living in Nashville, Tennessee, USA. CD4+ T cells were enriched by magnetic negative selection; naive cells were then positively selected on CD45RA, and the negative fraction formed the memory subset. Blood was collected by leukapheresis, and PBMCs were isolated by Ficoll-Histopaque density gradient centrifugation and then cryopreserved in liquid nitrogen vapor phase. Purity and quantity of every magnetically sorted T cell population were checked by analytical flow cytometry. Each sorted fraction had its genomic DNA isolated and then quantified by UV absorbance on a Nanodrop 2000c. Using the deep immunoSEQ assay, multiplex PCR amplified TCR CDR3 regions from genomic DNA. For each cell subset, the extracted genomic DNA was distributed evenly across all wells of several immunoSEQ 96-well plates, and each plate served as one replicate. For sorted subsets, each replicate PCR was loaded with approximately 200 ng genomic DNA, equivalent to roughly 30,000 T cell genomes. Purified libraries were measured with a Qubit 3.0 fluorometer, size-checked on a Bioanalyzer 2100, and measured again with the KAPA Library Quantification kit. A separate single-read 150-cycle Illumina NextSeq 550 flow cell was used to sequence each immunoSEQ 96-well plate. As for how the authors treated the data: The immunoSEQ output contained only junctional sequences without quality scores, so filtering could not match that applied to full-length reads. To assign V/J genes and CDR3, sequences were annotated against IMGT germline references using PyIR, a Python wrapper for IgBLAST v1.9. Reads were filtered out if the reads had weak V/J assignments (E-value above 1e-6), no CDR3, stop codons, out-of-frame junctions, or ambiguous translated residues. A V3J clonotype was defined by an identical inferred V gene, J gene, and CDR3 amino acid sequence. The percentage overlap between two repertoires was calculated by dividing the number of shared unique clonotypes by the size of the smaller repertoire. RTK rarefaction, the Chao1 estimator, and Recon v2.1 estimates of unobserved clonotypes were used to assess repertoire richness. Generation probabilities were computed with OLGA for all TCRbeta clonotypes obtained by the gDNA method from a handful of donors. Held by TCRdb, this immuneACCESS table contains in-frame sequences only and omits some clones. Under half of the omission traces to an unresolved V gene where checked; the cause of the rest is unknown. V, J and clone size are taken as reported in that table, and D and trimming were inferred from the DNA itself. This sample holds a few million clones; about 92% were observed only once. The ten top clones hold more than 0.12% of the sample.

For CDR1 and CDR2, the germline V gene lists SNHLY and FYNNEI. The CDR3 measures 11 amino acids from cysteine to phenylalanine. Of the read, only the CDR3 DNA is kept; its 33 bases are in frame from base 1. V is clipped by 6 bases and J by 6 bases, and the sequence between their germline boundaries is 6 bases long. The rearranged chain carries TRBV2 and TRBJ2-1; the D gene remains uncertain. The sequencing input was naive CD4+ T cells sorted from blood. Interpreted using the paper, the cell subset or site label stands for: CD45RA+ positively selected. This clonotype originated in a man in his late teens or twenties in good health. The bases read TGTGCCAGCAGCCAGATCAATGAGCAGTTCTTC. Its translation reads: CASSQINEQFF.